Listed here are 3 T cell receptor beta chains from one sample, sequenced in a study of OX40 agonist ivuxolimab in advanced cancers. The method was immunoSEQ multiplex PCR; TCRdb's version includes in-frame clones alone and lacks a portion of them. This sample yields roughly 90,000 clones, of which roughly 93% are seen a single time; over 0.65% belongs to the top ten. Specimen: CD4+ or CD8+ T cells sorted from blood, collected in a trial of the OX40 agonist ivuxolimab. Receptors were obtained from an adult with an advanced solid tumor such as melanoma, head and neck, liver or kidney cancer.

The chain employs TRBV19 and TRBJ2-1, with TRBD2 identical over 9 bases. The CDR3 loop spans 18 amino acids. The V segment lost 4 bases and the J segment 4 bases; nucleotides outside the gene matches: 14. Germline loops: CDR1 LNHDA, CDR2 SQIVND (reference sequence). CDR3 loop: CASSNKPPAAGGYNEQFF. CDR3 DNA sequence: TGTGCCAGTAGTAATAAACCCCCAGCAGCGGGGGGATACAATGAGCAGTTCTTC.

The J gene is TRBJ1-1, the V gene TRBV27; 8 bases are shared with TRBD1. The CDR3 consists of 13 residues. The ends lost 5 bases at V and 6 bases at J; junction bases unmatched: 5. CDR1 and CDR2 from the germline V gene are MNHEY and SMNVEV (reference sequence). The CDR3 DNA reads TGTGCCAGCAGTCCTCAGGGGGCCTCTGAAGCTTTCTTT. Its translation is CASSPQGASEAFF.

V gene TRBV19 combines with J gene TRBJ2-5; D is undetermined. Germline loops: CDR1 LNHDA, CDR2 SQIVND (reference sequence). The V and J ends lost 5 bases and 5 bases respectively, with 12 bases between them. This CDR3 comprises 13 residues. Here the CDR3 reads CASSPAKAETQYF. As DNA, the CDR3 is TGTGCCAGTAGTCCAGCTAAGGCGGAGACCCAGTACTTC.